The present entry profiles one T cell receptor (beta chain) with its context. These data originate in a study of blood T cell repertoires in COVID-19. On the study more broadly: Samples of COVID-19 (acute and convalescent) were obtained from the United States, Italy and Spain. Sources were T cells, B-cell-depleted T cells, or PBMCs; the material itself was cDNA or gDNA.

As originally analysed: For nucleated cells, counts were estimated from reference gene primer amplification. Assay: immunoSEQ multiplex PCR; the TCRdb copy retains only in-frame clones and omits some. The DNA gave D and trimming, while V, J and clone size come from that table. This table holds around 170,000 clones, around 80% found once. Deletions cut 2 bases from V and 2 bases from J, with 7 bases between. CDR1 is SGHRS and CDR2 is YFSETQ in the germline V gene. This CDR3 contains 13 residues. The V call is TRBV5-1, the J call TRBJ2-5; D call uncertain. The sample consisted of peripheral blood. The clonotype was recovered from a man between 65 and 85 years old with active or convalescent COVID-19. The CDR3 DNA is TGCGCCAGCAGCTTAACATCTCAAGAGACCCAGTACTTC. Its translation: CASSLTSQETQYF.